The next 30 T cell receptor beta chains were all read from a single sample in a study of T cells in Graves' hyperthyroidism and ophthalmopathy. Template material for amplifying TCR beta CDR3 regions consisted of RNA transcripts. The HTBI primer set was used in a first-round RT-PCR of the TCR CDR3. TCRdb re-derived calls from the multiplex PCR reads in MiXCR, one entry per CDR3 protein. The sample yields 300,000 to 350,000 distinct CDR3 sequences, about 18% seen once. The source material was blood. Source of these receptors: a woman aged 50 to 60 with Graves' hyperthyroidism.

This clonotype was observed at least ten times. The CDR3 region has the DNA TGTGCCAGCTCACCAGATTATGGAGACACTGAAGCTTTCTTT. Translated, it gives CASSPDYGDTEAFF. This chain connects TRBV18 to TRBJ1-1; D unresolved. CDR3 size: 14 residues. Germline CDR1 reads KGHSH; CDR2 reads LQKENI. The germline V and J ends were trimmed by 2 bases and 3 bases, with 10 bases remaining between them.

A few counts support this clonotype. The chain joins TRBV28 to TRBJ1-1; 10 positions match TRBD1. CDR1 and CDR2 (germline): MDHEN, SYDVKM. The CDR3 contains 14 residues. The trim removed 6 bases at V and 6 bases at J, leaving 7 bases unmatched. The CDR3 is CASSRRTGGSEAFF. The CDR3 coding sequence is TGTGCCAGCAGCCGACGGACAGGGGGGTCTGAAGCTTTCTTT.

This sequence joins TRBV5-1 and TRBJ2-3; no definite D call. CDR1 and CDR2 (germline): SGHRS, YFSETQ. This CDR3 contains 15 residues. Trimming pared 4 bases from V and 4 bases from J, leaving 16 bases between. The CDR3 is CASSRGTEGPDTQYF. DNA of the CDR3: TGCGCCAGCAGCCGAGGTACAGAAGGCCCAGATACGCAGTATTTT.

V is TRBV27 and J is TRBJ2-1; 7 bases match TRBD2. This CDR3 is 17 amino acids long. The germline gives CDR1 MNHEY, CDR2 SMNVEV (reference sequence). The V segment lost 0 bases and the J segment 1 base; nucleotides outside the gene matches: 6. The CDR3 DNA follows: TGTGCCAGCAGTTTATCAAGCGGGATGGTGTCCTACAATGAGCAGTTCTTC. It codes for CASSLSSGMVSYNEQFF.

This clonotype turned up a few times. This chain connects TRBV11-1 to TRBJ1-1, with 10 bases identical to TRBD1. This CDR3 has 16 amino acids. Germline trimming cut 5 bases from V and 5 bases from J; bases unmatched to any gene: 11. CDR1 SGHAT and CDR2 FQDESV come from the germline V gene (reference sequence). Written as DNA, the CDR3 is TGTGCCAGCAGCCTCCCCGGGACAGGGGTTGGTACTGAAGCTTTCTTT. Amino acids: CASSLPGTGVGTEAFF.

In its sample, this clonotype was seen a few times. The genes are TRBV6-1 and TRBJ2-3; D may be TRBD1 or TRBD2 (5 bases each). V dropped 6 bases and J dropped 7 bases, with 14 bases sitting between them. From germline, CDR1 is MNHNS and CDR2 SASEGT. The CDR3 is made up of 13 amino acids. The CDR3 DNA reads as TGTGCCAGCAGCCCAGGGACCCAGCATACGCAGTATTTT. This sequence encodes CASSPGTQHTQYF.

This clonotype was picked up a small number of times. The V and J genes are TRBV7-9 and TRBJ2-1, with TRBD2 matching over 11 bases. V lost 5 bases and J lost 8; bases outside the gene matches: 11. The CDR3 length is 16 residues. Germline V CDR1 and CDR2: SEHNR, FQNEAQ (reference sequence). This CDR3 reads CASSPTSGKLVDEQFF. CDR3 in DNA: TGTGCCAGCAGCCCGACTAGCGGGAAACTGGTGGATGAGCAGTTCTTC.

The gene calls are TRBV29-1 and TRBJ1-2, with TRBD1 identical over 10 bases. V lost 1 base, J lost 5 bases, and 4 bases stayed unmatched. The CDR3 is made up of 14 amino acids. Germline V lookup: CDR1 SQVTM, CDR2 ANQGSEA. In nucleotides, the CDR3 is TGCAGCGTTGAAGGACAGGGGGCCCGTTATGGCTACACCTTC. This encodes CSVEGQGARYGYTF. Full variable domain (rest looked up from reference TRBV29-1 and TRBJ1-2): SAVISQKPSRDICQRGTSLTIQCQVDSQVTMMFWYRQQPGQSLTLIATANQGSEATYESGFVIDKFPISRPNLTFSTLTVSNMSPEDSSIYLCSVEGQGARYGYTFGSGTRLTVV.

This clonotype was counted at least ten times. The chain is built from TRBV7-9 and TRBJ2-1; D is undetermined. The CDR3 sequence is 12 residues long. Germline V gene lookup returns CDR1 SEHNR and CDR2 FQNEAQ (reference sequence). V lost 6 bases to trimming and J lost 7 bases, with 10 bases between them. CDR3 nucleotides: TGTGCCAGCAGGACCATTGGTAATGAGCAGTTCTTC. Protein: CASRTIGNEQFF.

This clonotype was detected only a few times. The rearrangement joins TRBV20-1 to TRBJ1-6; D possibly corresponds to TRBD1 (6 bases). V was pared by 6 bases and J by 10 bases, with 19 bases between. The CDR3 is 14 residues long. Germline-derived CDR1 and CDR2 are DFQATT and SNEGSKA (reference sequence). The CDR3 loop is CSAERTGAGSPLHF. In DNA, the CDR3 is TGCAGTGCCGAGCGTACGGGGGCGGGGTCACCCCTCCACTTT.

On this clonotype: A read error is possible here, since a much larger clone lies one base away. CDR3 nucleotide sequence: TGTGCCAGCAGTCAACTGGGGAACACTGAAGCTTTCTTT. Encoded protein: CASSQLGNTEAFF. The genes are TRBV25-1 and TRBJ1-1; D gene ambiguous. Germline-derived CDR1 and CDR2 are MGHDK and SYGVNS. V shed 5 bases and J shed 1 base, with 8 bases lying between them. CDR3 size: 13 residues.

Of note for this clonotype: This clone may be a read error of a much larger clone one base away. The J gene is TRBJ2-7, the V gene TRBV2; no firm D call. Per the germline V gene, CDR1 is SNHLY and CDR2 is FYNNEI. This CDR3 comprises 12 residues. V was clipped by 10 bases and J by 4 bases, with 14 bases between them. DNA of the CDR3: TGTGCCACCTTCGGGTTGGAGTACGAGCAGTACTTC. Encoded protein: CATFGLEYEQYF.

A few counts support this clonotype. This sequence joins TRBV7-2 and TRBJ2-7; D gene ambiguous. The ends were cut back, 1 base at V and 0 bases at J, with 13 bases in the middle. Per germline, CDR1 SGHTA and CDR2 FQGNSA. CDR3 length: 16 amino acids. The CDR3, as DNA: TGTGCCAGCAGCTTAGTCGGTGGCTTCAGCTCCTACGAGCAGTACTTC. Translated, it gives CASSLVGGFSSYEQYF.

This clonotype was recorded many times. V is TRBV28 and J is TRBJ2-1; the D call may be TRBD1 or TRBD2 (5 bases each). Germline assignment: CDR1 MDHEN and CDR2 SYDVKM. The germline V and J ends were trimmed by 2 bases and 9 bases, with 11 bases remaining between them. The CDR3 contains 13 residues. CDR3 sequence reads: CASSLVGPLEQFF. For the CDR3, the DNA is TGTGCCAGCAGTTTAGTGGGACCGCTTGAGCAGTTCTTC. Filled out from reference TRBV28 and TRBJ2-1, the complete variable domain reads DVKVTQSSRYLVKRTGEKVFLECVQDMDHENMFWYRQDPGLGLRLIYFSYDVKMKEKGDIPEGYSVSREKKERFSLILESASTNQTSMYLCASSLVGPLEQFFGPGTRLTVL.

This clonotype was observed a handful of times. This sequence joins TRBV20-1 and TRBJ2-1, with 16 bases fitting TRBD2. The CDR3 has 17 amino acids. The ends lost 6 bases at V and 9 bases at J; junction bases unmatched: 14. Germline V gene sequence: CDR1 DFQATT, CDR2 SNEGSKA (reference sequence). CDR3 residues: CSAPGLAGGQGSGEQFF. CDR3 nucleotide sequence: TGCAGTGCACCGGGACTAGCGGGGGGGCAGGGAAGTGGTGAGCAGTTCTTC.

This clonotype showed up many times. The chain recombines TRBV11-3 with TRBJ2-7; 9 bases line up with TRBD1. Germline loops: CDR1 SGHNT, CDR2 YENEEA. There are 16 residues in the CDR3. J lost 5 bases, V lost 1 base, and 9 bases had no gene match. The CDR3 loop is CASSLGSTGGFNEQYF. Here the CDR3 DNA reads TGTGCCAGCAGCTTAGGATCCACAGGGGGCTTCAACGAGCAGTACTTC.

This clonotype has just a few counts. V is TRBV5-6 and J is TRBJ2-7; possibly TRBD2 for D (5 bases). The germline gives CDR1 SGHDT, CDR2 YYEEEE. This CDR3 comprises 15 residues. The V end lost 1 base, the J end lost 2 bases, and 13 bases lay between the germline ends. The CDR3 is CASSLLARSPYEQYF. Here the CDR3 DNA reads TGTGCCAGCAGCTTGCTAGCTAGAAGTCCCTACGAGCAGTACTTC.

CDR3 sequence: CASSPTPYSSGANVLTF. CDR3 bases: TGTGCCAGTAGCCCGACCCCGTACAGTTCTGGGGCCAACGTCCTGACTTTC. The V call is TRBV19, the J call TRBJ2-6, with D unclear. The ends were cut back, 6 bases at V and 1 base at J, with 16 bases in the middle. This CDR3 has 17 residues. CDR1 is LNHDA, CDR2 SQIVND, per germline (reference sequence).

This chain uses TRBV20-1 with TRBJ2-3; D call uncertain. Germline V CDR1 and CDR2: DFQATT, SNEGSKA (reference sequence). CDR3 size: 15 residues. V lost 3 bases and J lost 0, with 13 bases in between. CDR3 bases: TGCAGTGCTAGGAGTTTAGCAAGTAGCACAGATACGCAGTATTTT. It translates to CSARSLASSTDTQYF.

This sequence joins TRBV5-1 and TRBJ1-1; D is undetermined. The V end was cut by 2 bases, the J end by 6 bases, with 8 bases between. Germline lookup yields CDR1 SGHRS and CDR2 YFSETQ. The CDR3 has 12 residues. The CDR3 loop reads CASSFGGSEAFF. The CDR3 DNA is TGCGCCAGCAGCTTTGGAGGATCTGAAGCTTTCTTT.

Points on this clonotype: Just one base apart from a much larger clone, this may be a read error. The chain couples TRBV6-2 or TRBV6-3 to TRBJ1-1; D unresolved. Between the trimmed V and J ends, which lost 6 bases and 1 base, there was a span of 15 bases. Germline loops: CDR1 MNHEY, CDR2 SVGEGT. The CDR3 is made up of 15 amino acids. Here the CDR3 reads CASSETGSSNTEAFF. CDR3 nucleotides: TGTGCCAGCAGCGAAACTGGAAGCTCGAACACTGAAGCTTTCTTT.

This chain uses TRBV6-1 with TRBJ2-7, with a possible D match to TRBD2 (5 bases). The CDR3 runs 13 residues. Germline lookup yields CDR1 MNHNS and CDR2 SASEGT. With 2 bases removed from V and 7 bases from J, the gap between germline ends came to 12 bases. The CDR3 loop reads CASSESLAQEQYV. In nucleotides, the CDR3 is TGTGCCAGCAGTGAATCTCTAGCTCAAGAGCAGTACGTC.

The table lists this clonotype with many counts. This rearrangement joins TRBV3-1 to TRBJ1-2, with 8 bases that match TRBD1. The CDR3 covers 13 residues. CDR1 and CDR2 from the germline V gene are LGHDT and YNNKEL (reference sequence). The ends lost 5 bases at V and 4 bases at J; junction bases unmatched: 3. The CDR3 sequence: CASSSTGAYGYTF. As DNA, the CDR3 is TGTGCCAGCAGCTCGACAGGGGCCTATGGCTACACCTTC.

This clonotype has just a few counts. J is TRBJ1-2 and V is TRBV6-1; D is uncertain. This CDR3 region has 16 residues. The germline V gene has CDR1 MNHNS and CDR2 SASEGT. The V gene lost 3 bases and the J gene lost 3 bases, with 17 bases spanning the gap. The chain's CDR3 is CASSDRQQGSYYGYTF. The CDR3 DNA sequence: TGTGCCAGCAGTGACCGCCAACAAGGGTCCTACTATGGCTACACCTTC.

V and J are TRBV30 and TRBJ2-5, with TRBD2 matching 9 bases. V lost 2 bases and J lost 8; bases outside the gene matches: 12. CDR3 length equals 15 residues. Looked up from germline, CDR1 is GTSNPN and CDR2 is SVGIG (reference sequence). The CDR3 nucleotides read TGTGCCTGGAGTCCGCGTCGCGGGGGGGCGGAAACCCAGTACTTC. Residues: CAWSPRRGGAETQYF.

CDR3 bases: TGCGCCAGCAGCCAAGAGGAACGCACAGATACGCAGTATTTT. It is translated as CASSQEERTDTQYF. The chain couples TRBV4-1 to TRBJ2-3; D is ambiguous. V was pared by 0 bases and J by 1 base, with 5 bases between. The germline V gene encodes CDR1 MGHRA and CDR2 YSYEKL. The CDR3 has 14 residues.

This clonotype was recorded many times. The V call is TRBV5-1, the J call TRBJ1-4, with D possibly matching TRBD1 (5 bases). The CDR3 covers 15 residues. The germline V and J ends were trimmed by 4 bases and 5 bases, with 15 bases remaining between them. Germline V lookup: CDR1 SGHRS, CDR2 YFSETQ. In DNA form, the CDR3 reads TGCGCCAGCAGCGAGGCGGGGCAGGAAAATGAAAAACTGTTTTTT. Protein product: CASSEAGQENEKLFF.

This clonotype was counted ten times or more. This chain links TRBV18 with TRBJ2-7; TRBD1 aligns across 7 bases. The junction had 9 bases not matched to a gene; V was cut back by 4 bases and J by 3 bases. Per the germline V gene, CDR1 is KGHSH and CDR2 is LQKENI. The CDR3 is made up of 15 amino acids. The CDR3, as DNA: TGTGCCAGCTCACTTACGACAGGGAGCAACTACGAGCAGTACTTC. Translated: CASSLTTGSNYEQYF.

This clonotype showed up many times. V and J are TRBV6-1 and TRBJ2-1; D may be TRBD1 (6 bases). The CDR3 loop spans 14 amino acids. V dropped 7 bases and J dropped 2 bases, with 12 bases sitting between them. The germline V gene encodes CDR1 MNHNS and CDR2 SASEGT. CDR3 region: CASTARGPYNEQFF. CDR3 DNA sequence: TGTGCCAGCACCGCCAGGGGTCCCTACAATGAGCAGTTCTTC.

V usage is TRBV6-5 and J usage is TRBJ1-2, with a possible D match to TRBD1 (5 bases). The CDR3 covers 15 residues. Between the trimmed V and J ends, which lost 0 bases and 6 bases, there was a span of 14 bases. CDR1 and CDR2 (germline): MNHEY, SVGAGI. The CDR3 here is CASSYSGRGYDGYTF. The CDR3 DNA reads TGTGCCAGCAGTTACTCGGGACGGGGGTACGATGGCTACACCTTC.